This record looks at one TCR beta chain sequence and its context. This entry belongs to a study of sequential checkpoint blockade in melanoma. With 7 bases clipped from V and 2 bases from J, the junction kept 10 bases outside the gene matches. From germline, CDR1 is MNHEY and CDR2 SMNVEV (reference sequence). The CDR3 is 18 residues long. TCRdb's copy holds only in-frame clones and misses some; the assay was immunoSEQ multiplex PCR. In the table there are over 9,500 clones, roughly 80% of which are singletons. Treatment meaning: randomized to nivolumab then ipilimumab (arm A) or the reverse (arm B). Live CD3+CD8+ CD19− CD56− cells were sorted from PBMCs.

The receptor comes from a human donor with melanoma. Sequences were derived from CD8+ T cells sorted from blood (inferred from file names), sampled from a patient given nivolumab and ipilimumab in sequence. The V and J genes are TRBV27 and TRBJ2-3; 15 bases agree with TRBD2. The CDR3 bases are TGTGCCAGCACCGTTTGGACTAGCGGGAGGGCCAACACAGATACGCAGTATTTT. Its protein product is CASTVWTSGRANTDTQYF.